This T cell receptor beta chain was observed in a study of patients and donors after allogeneic stem cell transplantation (dated by TCRdb to 2018 to 2020). The library was produced with RT-PCR. Instrument on record: NextSeq 550. TCRdb applied fastp at Q25 and MiXCR to the public reads, then kept only in-frame beta chains. Rows merge per CDR3 protein into single entries with the most common DNA and genes. This sample gives approximately 640 distinct CDR3 sequences in total; 2% to 3% of them show up just once. Jointly, the top ten make up around 34% of the sample. The germline V gene specifies ENHRY as CDR1 and SYGVKD as CDR2. The trim is 10 bases for V and 1 base for J, with a gap of 20 bases between the germline ends. Spanning cysteine to phenylalanine, the CDR3 consists of 15 amino acids. Just the 45-base CDR3 DNA is kept, in frame starting at base 1. Judged by its sample share, this clonotype qualifies as medium-sized (0.01 to 0.1%). What antigen it recognizes has not been identified. There are no base qualities to consult, and no much larger clone falls within one base.

Sequenced sample: blood, either unsorted or a sorted T cell fraction (not recorded which). The rearrangement joined TRBV10-3 to TRBJ2-7; the best D guess is TRBD2, with 6 bases matching. The sequence came from a human donor who was either an allogeneic HSCT recipient or a stem cell or donor lymphocyte infusion donor (not recorded which). It is not recorded whose cells these are; they may come from a transplant donor. DNA sequence: TGTGCCACAAGTCGTGCGGACTATATATCCTACGAGCAGTACTTC. This gives the protein CATSRADYISYEQYF.